These T cell receptor beta chains were read from a single sample in a study of T cells in Graves' hyperthyroidism and ophthalmopathy. TCRdb recomputed calls from the multiplex PCR reads with MiXCR, one row per CDR3 protein. The table has over 650,000 distinct CDR3 sequences, over 15% seen once. Material for sequencing was blood. The source is a man in his late teens or twenties with Graves' hyperthyroidism. CDR3s leave out the opening cysteine and the closing phenylalanine or tryptophan. Fields, in order: V gene, CDR3 length, J gene, D gene, CDR3 protein. The D gene is left open where the match is weak.

TRBV6-1	11	TRBJ1-5	TRBD1	ASTGTGRQPQH
TRBV5-1	11	TRBJ1-2	-	ASSLDRASGYT
TRBV19	12	TRBJ1-1	-	ASSTVEGSDEAF
TRBV11-2	13	TRBJ2-2	TRBD1	ASSPWDRLTGELV
TRBV24-1	12	TRBJ1-2	-	ATSEAGPRHGYT
TRBV11-2	17	TRBJ2-2	TRBD2	ASSLLDLAGGTNTGEPF
TRBV11-2	13	TRBJ2-1	-	ASSLGRAINNEQF
TRBV7-2	14	TRBJ2-3	-	ASSLGQLQHTDTQY
TRBV20-1	15	TRBJ2-2	TRBD1	SARSPMGQGNTGELF
TRBV6-7	17	TRBJ2-6	-	ASSSPIRGAERGANVLT
TRBV4-1	14	TRBJ2-2	-	ASSQVYPTNTGELF
TRBV11-2	12	TRBJ2-2	-	ASSLFWNTGELF
TRBV6-6	12	TRBJ1-1	-	ASSYNGLNTEAF
TRBV10-3	10	TRBJ1-5	-	AITDGNQPQH
TRBV7-2	14	TRBJ2-7	TRBD2	ASSSHSGTSGSEQY